The 32 T cell receptor beta chains presented below share a single source sample, sequenced in a study of blood T cell repertoires in COVID-19. TCRdb keeps only in-frame clones here, not all; method: immunoSEQ multiplex PCR. This table has approximately 310,000 clones, roughly nine tenths appearing once. Material for sequencing was PBMCs or T cells enriched from blood (not recorded which). The origin of the receptors is a man between 60 and 75 years old who had recovered from COVID-19.

This chain connects TRBV7-9 to TRBJ1-3, with 8 bases identical to TRBD1. Germline-derived CDR1 and CDR2 are SEHNR and FQNEAQ (reference sequence). The CDR3 is 15 residues long. The ends lost 4 bases at V and 4 bases at J; junction bases unmatched: 6. In nucleotides, the CDR3 is TGTGCCAGCAGCTCCGACAGGGGTAAAGGAAACACCATATATTTT. Translation: CASSSDRGKGNTIYF.

As regards this clone: This specimen includes other DNA sequences encoding the same CDR3. The chain carries TRBV28 and TRBJ1-1, with D tentatively TRBD1 (5 bases). V was clipped by 3 bases and J by 2 bases, with 10 bases between them. The CDR3 is made up of 14 amino acids. The germline V gene has CDR1 MDHEN and CDR2 SYDVKM. CDR3 DNA: TGTGCCAGCAGTTTTGGGGGGGTCAACACTGAAGCTTTCTTT. Amino acid sequence: CASSFGGVNTEAFF.

The V call is TRBV5-4, the J call TRBJ2-3, with 10 bases fitting TRBD2. The germline gives CDR1 SGHNT, CDR2 YYREEE (reference sequence). Unmatched junction bases numbered 8, after V lost 1 base and J lost 0 bases. CDR3 length: 18 residues. In nucleotides, the CDR3 is TGTGCCAGCAGCTTGTTAATCGGACTAGCGGATAGCACAGATACGCAGTATTTT. Its translation: CASSLLIGLADSTDTQYF.

J is TRBJ2-1 and V is TRBV7-9; 8 bases map to TRBD1. The CDR3 has 15 residues. Germline-derived CDR1 and CDR2 are SEHNR and FQNEAQ (reference sequence). J gave up 10 bases and V 4 bases, and 12 bases lay outside the gene matches. The CDR3 is CASSSTGALQEEQFF. CDR3 DNA sequence: TGTGCCAGCAGCTCGACAGGGGCCCTTCAAGAAGAGCAGTTCTTC. Using reference TRBV7-9 and TRBJ2-1 for the parts outside the CDR3, the full variable domain is DTGVSQNPRHKITKRGQNVTFRCDPISEHNRLYWYRQTLGQGPEFLTYFQNEAQLEKSRLLSDRFSAERPKGSFSTLEIQRTEQGDSAMYLCASSSTGALQEEQFFGPGTRLTVL.

V gene TRBV5-6 combines with J gene TRBJ2-7, with 7 positions matching TRBD1. Per germline, CDR1 SGHDT and CDR2 YYEEEE. V lost 5 bases, J lost 1 base, and 3 bases stayed unmatched. The CDR3 has 13 residues. The CDR3 nucleotides read TGTGCCAGCAGACAGACAGGGTCCTACGAGCAGTACTTC. This translates into CASRQTGSYEQYF.

Notes on this clone: Compared with germline, one end of the junction differs, possibly owing to a read error. This chain uses TRBV2 with TRBJ1-2; weak D call: TRBD1 (6 bases). Germline V lookup: CDR1 SNHLY, CDR2 FYNNEI. The CDR3 sequence is 15 residues long. CDR3 protein: CASSEGQLLNYGYTF. In nucleotides, the CDR3 is TGTGCCAGCAGCGAAGGACAGCTCCTAAACTATGGCTACACCTTC.

V gene TRBV2 combines with J gene TRBJ2-7; the D gene is possibly TRBD2 (7 bases). CDR3 length: 14 residues. Trimming left V 3 bases short and J 2 bases short, with 11 bases between. CDR1 and CDR2 from the germline V gene are SNHLY and FYNNEI. DNA for the CDR3: TGTGCCAGCAGTGACCGGGGGGCCCCCTACGAGCAGTACTTC. Amino acid sequence: CASSDRGAPYEQYF.

The chain employs TRBV28 and TRBJ2-7; tentative D call: TRBD2 (8 bases). The CDR3 runs 20 residues. Deletions cut 6 bases from V and 2 bases from J, with 32 bases between. The germline V gene has CDR1 MDHEN and CDR2 SYDVKM. This chain's CDR3 is CASSTLGGQPVSGSPYEQYF. The CDR3 DNA reads TGTGCCAGCAGCACGCTAGGGGGACAGCCGGTGAGCGGGAGCCCCTACGAGCAGTACTTC.

This clone was seen only a few times. V gene TRBV18 combines with J gene TRBJ1-5, with 7 bases aligning to TRBD1. The CDR3 loop spans 16 amino acids. Germline loops: CDR1 KGHSH, CDR2 LQKENI. Trimming cost V 1 base and J 3 bases; bases outside gene matches: 6. CDR3 nucleotides: TGTGCCAGCTCACCACGACAGGGACTGGACAATCAGCCCCAGCATTTT. It is translated as CASSPRQGLDNQPQHF.

J is TRBJ2-2 and V is TRBV4-2, with TRBD2 identical over 8 bases. With V trimmed by 3 bases and J by 1 base, 1 base remained unmatched. Germline V gene data show CDR1 as LGHNA and CDR2 as YNFKEQ. The CDR3 runs 15 residues. The CDR3 loop reads CASSHLAGNTGELFF. The CDR3 nucleotides are TGTGCCAGCAGCCACCTAGCGGGGAACACCGGGGAGCTGTTTTTT.

V gene TRBV7-9 combines with J gene TRBJ1-1; TRBD1 matches at 10 bases. This CDR3 is 16 amino acids long. The germline gives CDR1 SEHNR, CDR2 FQNEAQ (reference sequence). With 5 bases clipped from V and 3 bases from J, the junction kept 9 bases outside the gene matches. The CDR3 loop reads CASSPGQGTMHTEAFF. The CDR3 region has the DNA TGTGCCAGCAGCCCGGGACAGGGGACCATGCACACTGAAGCTTTCTTT.

The chain joins TRBV4-3 to TRBJ2-3; 11 nucleotides match TRBD2. Germline V gene data show CDR1 as LGHNA and CDR2 as YSLEER. The V and J ends lost 3 bases and 2 bases, in that order; junction bases with no gene match: 13. The CDR3 totals 19 residues. CDR3 sequence: CASSQYTIPGLADTDTQYF. In nucleotides, the CDR3 is TGCGCCAGCAGCCAGTACACAATTCCGGGACTAGCGGACACAGATACGCAGTATTTT.

This clone was seen just once. The chain links TRBV25-1 to TRBJ2-7, with 8 positions matching TRBD1. The V gene end was trimmed by 3 bases and the J gene end by 5 bases; junction bases not matched to a gene: 9. There are 15 residues in the CDR3. Germline loops: CDR1 MGHDK, CDR2 SYGVNS. The CDR3 DNA reads TGTGCCAGCAGTGACCCCGGACAGGGTGACCACGAGCAGTACTTC. It specifies CASSDPGQGDHEQYF.

This CDR3 is CASSLDMNIQYF. The CDR3 region has the DNA TGTGCCAGCAGCTTGGACATGAACATTCAGTACTTC. The gene calls are TRBV5-4 and TRBJ2-4, with D hard to call. Germline lookup yields CDR1 SGHNT and CDR2 YYREEE (reference sequence). There are 12 residues in the CDR3. V lost 0 bases to trimming and J lost 7 bases, with 5 bases between them.

Only one count was recorded for this clone. The V call is TRBV19, the J call TRBJ1-5; 8 nucleotides agree with TRBD1. The CDR3 loop spans 14 amino acids. Germline V gene sequence: CDR1 LNHDA, CDR2 SQIVND (reference sequence). J gave up 5 bases and V 3 bases, and 3 bases lay outside the gene matches. CDR3 loop: CASSMGQVDQPQHF. In nucleotides, the CDR3 is TGTGCCAGTAGTATGGGACAGGTCGATCAGCCCCAGCATTTT.

V usage is TRBV5-1 and J usage is TRBJ1-1; D not certain. CDR3 length: 14 residues. Per germline, CDR1 SGHRS and CDR2 YFSETQ. V gave up 2 bases and J gave up 11 bases, with 19 bases separating them. This CDR3 reads CASSLVGRSREAFF. DNA for the CDR3: TGCGCCAGCAGCTTAGTTGGACGGAGTAGGGAGGCTTTCTTT. The full variable domain, its missing parts supplied by reference TRBV5-1 and TRBJ1-1, is KAGVTQTPRYLIKTRGQQVTLSCSPISGHRSVSWYQQTPGQGLQFLFEYFSETQRNKGNFPGRFSGRQFSNSRSEMNVSTLELGDSALYLCASSLVGRSREAFFGQGTRLTVV.

The chain couples TRBV4-3 to TRBJ1-2; D unresolved. In germline, CDR1 is LGHNA, CDR2 YSLEER. Trimming took off 1 base at V and 4 bases at J, with 7 bases between the two ends. This CDR3 region has 13 residues. The CDR3 DNA reads TGCGCCAGCAGCCAAGTAAACGGCTATGGCTACACCTTC. This encodes CASSQVNGYGYTF.

The CDR3 coding sequence is TGTGCCAGCAGCCTCCGACAGGGAGTGGGAGTCGCAAACACCATATATTTT. This gives the protein CASSLRQGVGVANTIYF. This sequence joins TRBV3-1 (or the pseudogene TRBV3-2) and TRBJ1-3, with 7 bases that match TRBD1. CDR3 length: 17 residues. CDR1 LGHDT and CDR2 YNNKEL come from the germline V gene (reference sequence). Trimming removed 4 bases from V and 6 bases from J; junction bases left unmatched: 15.

This sequence joins TRBV5-5 and TRBJ2-1, with D possibly being TRBD2 (5 bases). CDR1 and CDR2 (germline): SGHKS, YYEKEE (reference sequence). The V end was cut by 0 bases, the J end by 6 bases, with 13 bases between. This CDR3 spans 15 amino acids. CDR3 nucleotide sequence: TGTGCCAGCAGCTTGGATCTAGCCAGGCTCAATGAGCAGTTCTTC. Encoded protein: CASSLDLARLNEQFF.

The V call is TRBV7-3, the J call TRBJ2-7; TRBD1 agrees at 7 bases. CDR1 SGHTA and CDR2 FQGTGA come from the germline V gene. V trimming: 5 bases; J trimming: 3 bases; junction bases outside the gene matches: 7. CDR3 size: 14 residues. The CDR3 bases are TGTGCCAGCAGCCTCCTCGGGGACAGCTACGAGCAGTACTTC. Amino acid sequence: CASSLLGDSYEQYF.

The rearrangement joins TRBV6-5 to TRBJ2-7; 7 bases map to TRBD1. The CDR3 has 15 residues. The J segment lost 3 bases and the V segment lost 6 bases, leaving 11 bases of the junction unmatched. The germline V gene encodes CDR1 MNHEY and CDR2 SVGAGI. CDR3 DNA sequence: TGTGCCAGCAGCCTTTCCGGGACAGACTACTACGAGCAGTACTTC. The encoded protein is CASSLSGTDYYEQYF.

The J gene is TRBJ2-2, the V gene TRBV7-2; 7 positions agree with TRBD2. This CDR3 region has 15 residues. Unmatched junction bases numbered 3, after V lost 2 bases and J lost 3 bases. Looked up from germline, CDR1 is SGHTA and CDR2 is FQGNSA. CDR3 sequence reads: CASSLLGGYTGELFF. For the CDR3, the DNA is TGTGCCAGCAGCTTACTGGGGGGGTACACCGGGGAGCTGTTTTTT. Drawing the rest from reference TRBV7-2 and TRBJ2-2, the complete variable domain is GAGVSQSPSNKVTEKGKDVELRCDPISGHTALYWYRQSLGQGLEFLIYFQGNSAPDKSGLPSDRFSAERTGGSVSTLTIQRTQQEDSAVYLCASSLLGGYTGELFFGEGSRLTVL.

In this sample, this clone turned up once. The chain uses TRBV7-9 and TRBJ2-1; a possible D gene is TRBD2 (7 bases). Germline loops: CDR1 SEHNR, CDR2 FQNEAQ (reference sequence). V was clipped by 3 bases and J by 7 bases, with 19 bases between them. The CDR3 runs 16 residues. This chain's CDR3 is CASSFFWGGNQNEQFF. In DNA form, the CDR3 reads TGTGCCAGCAGCTTCTTTTGGGGGGGCAATCAAAATGAGCAGTTCTTC.

The J gene is TRBJ2-2, the V gene TRBV7-3; TRBD2 matches 14 bases. The CDR3 is 16 amino acids. Germline lookup yields CDR1 SGHTA and CDR2 FQGTGA. V shed 8 bases, J shed 6 bases, and the junction held 8 bases outside the gene matches. CDR3 sequence (DNA): TGTGCCAGCTCCGGGACTAGCGGGAGTAGCTCCGGGGAGCTGTTTTTT. As protein: CASSGTSGSSSGELFF.

This clone was found once. This chain links TRBV28 with TRBJ2-7; TRBD2 matches 7 bases. Germline V gene lookup returns CDR1 MDHEN and CDR2 SYDVKM. The J segment lost 0 bases and the V segment lost 2 bases, leaving 4 bases of the junction unmatched. CDR3 length: 15 amino acids. The CDR3 is CASSLTRGYSYEQYF. Written as DNA, the CDR3 is TGTGCCAGCAGTTTAACGCGGGGGTACTCCTACGAGCAGTACTTC.

This chain connects TRBV18 to TRBJ1-4, with D possibly TRBD1 on 6 matching bases. Germline values: CDR1 KGHSH, CDR2 LQKENI. This CDR3 comprises 13 residues. Trimming took 3 bases from V and 8 from J, leaving 10 bases between them. CDR3 amino acids: CASSPGQLEKLFF. The CDR3 DNA follows: TGTGCCAGCTCACCTGGACAGCTCGAAAAACTGTTTTTT.

V is TRBV19 and J is TRBJ2-1, with TRBD1 matching 7 bases. The V gene end was trimmed by 7 bases and the J gene end by 7 bases; junction bases not matched to a gene: 10. This CDR3 has 14 amino acids. The germline V gene encodes CDR1 LNHDA and CDR2 SQIVND (reference sequence). CDR3 sequence reads: CASTPPGTVNEQFF. In nucleotides, the CDR3 is TGTGCCAGTACCCCCCCCGGGACAGTTAATGAGCAGTTCTTC. Full variable domain (outside the CDR3, taken from reference TRBV19 and TRBJ2-1): DGGITQSPKYLFRKEGQNVTLSCEQNLNHDAMYWYRQDPGQGLRLIYYSQIVNDFQKGDIAEGYSVSREKKESFPLTVTSAQKNPTAFYLCASTPPGTVNEQFFGPGTRLTVL.

V gene TRBV2 combines with J gene TRBJ1-5, with D possibly TRBD1 on 6 matching bases. Germline V gives CDR1 SNHLY, CDR2 FYNNEI. The CDR3 totals 15 residues. Trimming pared 0 bases from V and 7 bases from J, leaving 13 bases between. The CDR3 DNA sequence: TGTGCCAGCAGTGAAGCACGGGGGGGCAGCCAGCCCCAGCATTTT. It translates to CASSEARGGSQPQHF.

This chain links TRBV7-3 with TRBJ2-2; 7 bases fit TRBD2. The ends lost 6 bases at V and 8 bases at J; junction bases unmatched: 12. The CDR3 is 15 amino acids. From germline, CDR1 is SGHTA and CDR2 FQGTGA. The CDR3 protein is CASRGLAGVTGELFF. The CDR3 bases are TGTGCCAGCAGGGGGTTGGCGGGAGTGACTGGGGAGCTGTTTTTT.

The rearrangement links TRBV29-1 to TRBJ2-3; D not certain. The germline V and J ends were trimmed by 5 bases and 5 bases, with 14 bases remaining between them. CDR1 is SQVTM, CDR2 ANQGSEA, per germline. This CDR3 is 13 amino acids long. In nucleotides, the CDR3 is TGCAGCGTTCGGCTAGACCCTCAAGATACGCAGTATTTT. Amino acids: CSVRLDPQDTQYF.

This sequence joins TRBV7-8 and TRBJ2-7; a weak D match, TRBD1 (5 bases). V gave up 1 base and J gave up 6 bases, with 13 bases separating them. Germline CDR1 is SGHVS and CDR2 is FQNEAQ. The CDR3 covers 14 residues. The CDR3 loop is CASSLVQGTLEQYF. CDR3 sequence (DNA): TGTGCCAGCAGCTTAGTGCAGGGAACTCTCGAGCAGTACTTC.

This chain joins TRBV5-5 and TRBJ1-5; possibly TRBD1 for D (5 bases). The CDR3 is made up of 16 amino acids. In germline, CDR1 is SGHKS, CDR2 YYEKEE (reference sequence). V lost 2 bases and J 4 bases, leaving 16 bases between the germline ends. The CDR3 sequence: CASSFRYRDYNQPQHF. CDR3 DNA sequence: TGTGCCAGCAGCTTCAGATACCGGGACTATAATCAGCCCCAGCATTTT.